This T cell receptor (beta chain) originates from a study of CD8+CD57+ T cells in acquired aplastic anemia. Study outcomes and limitations: CD8+ Simpson's diversity did not differ significantly between patients and controls. Patients shared under 30 CD8+ CDR3 sequences with controls.

The authors sequenced patients whose flow cytometry had shown CD8+CD57+ cell expansion. In germline, CDR1 is SGDLS, CDR2 YYNGEE. V lost 0 bases and J lost 8; bases outside the gene matches: 2. This CDR3 region has 15 residues. Note on this clonotype: What it recognizes is unknown.

The TCR beta profiling, which covered VDJ combination and CDR3 sequence, was carried out using genomic DNA as the template. TCRdb re-called the reads with MiXCR, one entry per CDR3 protein. Among some 120,000 distinct CDR3 sequences, over 30% were seen once, and the ten largest hold 2.6%. The sample comprised sorted CD4+, CD8+, or CD8+CD57+ T cells (not recorded which) from PBMCs. This receptor was taken from a human donor with aplastic anemia. The rearrangement links TRBV9 to TRBJ2-1, with 13 bases matching TRBD2. Here the CDR3 reads CASSVAGTSGDEQFF. The CDR3 DNA is TGTGCCAGCAGCGTAGCGGGGACTAGCGGGGATGAGCAGTTCTTC.